The entry that follows covers one T cell receptor beta chain sequence. Germline V gene lookup returns CDR1 KGHDR and CDR2 SFDVKD. The CDR3 extends over 14 amino acids. The sample belongs to a study of T cells expressing NK-cell markers. TCRdb re-called the 5' RACE reads and catalogs CDR3 proteins one per entry, DNA excluded. The repertoire table contains roughly 300,000 distinct CDR3 sequences. The source is a woman between 18 and 70 years old in good health. Sequencing was done on a sample of blood T cells: a sorted CD56 or NKG2C T cell subset, CD4+ or CD8+ T cells, or bulk PBMC T cells (not recorded which). V and J are TRBV24-1 and TRBJ1-1. CDR3 sequence reads: CATSDPALNTEAFF.